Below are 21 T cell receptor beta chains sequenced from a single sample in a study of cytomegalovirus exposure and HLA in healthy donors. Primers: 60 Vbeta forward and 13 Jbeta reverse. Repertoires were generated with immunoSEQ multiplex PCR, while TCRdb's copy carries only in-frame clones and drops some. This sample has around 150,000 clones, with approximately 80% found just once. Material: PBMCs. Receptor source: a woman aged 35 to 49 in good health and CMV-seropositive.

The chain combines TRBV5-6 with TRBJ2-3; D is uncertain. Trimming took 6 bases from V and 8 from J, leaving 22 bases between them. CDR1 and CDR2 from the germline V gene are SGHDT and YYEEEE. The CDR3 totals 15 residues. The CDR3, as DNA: TGTGCCAGCATCGCACGTGCCATGCGTACTGGTACGCAGTATTTT. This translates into CASIARAMRTGTQYF.

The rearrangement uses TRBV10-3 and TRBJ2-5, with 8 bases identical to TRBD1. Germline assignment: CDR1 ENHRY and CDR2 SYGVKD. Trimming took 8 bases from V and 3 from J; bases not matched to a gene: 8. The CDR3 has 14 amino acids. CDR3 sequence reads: CAIGPGQEKETQYF. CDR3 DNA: TGTGCCATCGGGCCGGGACAGGAGAAAGAGACCCAGTACTTC.

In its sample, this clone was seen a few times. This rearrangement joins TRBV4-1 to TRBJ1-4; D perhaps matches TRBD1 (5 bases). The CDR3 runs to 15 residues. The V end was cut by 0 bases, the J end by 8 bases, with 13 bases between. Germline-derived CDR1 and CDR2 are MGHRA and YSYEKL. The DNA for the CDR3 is TGCGCCAGCAGCCAAGATACCCAGGGTCGAGAAAAACTGTTTTTT. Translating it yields CASSQDTQGREKLFF.

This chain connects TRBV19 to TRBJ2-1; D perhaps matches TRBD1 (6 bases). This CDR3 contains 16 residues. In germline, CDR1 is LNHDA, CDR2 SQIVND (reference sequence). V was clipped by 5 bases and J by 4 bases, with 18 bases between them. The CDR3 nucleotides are TGTGCCAGTAGTCGCCCTCCCGGGACACTGTACAATGAGCAGTTCTTC. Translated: CASSRPPGTLYNEQFF.

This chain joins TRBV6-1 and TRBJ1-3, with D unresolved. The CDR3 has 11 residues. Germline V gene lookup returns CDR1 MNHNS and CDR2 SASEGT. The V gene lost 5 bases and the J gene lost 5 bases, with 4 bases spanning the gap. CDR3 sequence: CASSYRNTIYF. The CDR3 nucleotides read TGTGCCAGCAGTTACAGAAACACCATATATTTT.

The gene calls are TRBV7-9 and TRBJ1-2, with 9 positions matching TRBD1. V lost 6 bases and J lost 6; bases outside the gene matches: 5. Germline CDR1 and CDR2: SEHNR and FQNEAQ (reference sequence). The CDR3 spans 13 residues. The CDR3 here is CASRSTGGDGYTF. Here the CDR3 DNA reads TGTGCCAGCAGGTCAACAGGGGGCGATGGCTACACCTTC. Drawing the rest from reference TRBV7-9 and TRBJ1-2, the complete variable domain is DTGVSQNPRHKITKRGQNVTFRCDPISEHNRLYWYRQTLGQGPEFLTYFQNEAQLEKSRLLSDRFSAERPKGSFSTLEIQRTEQGDSAMYLCASRSTGGDGYTFGSGTRLTVV.

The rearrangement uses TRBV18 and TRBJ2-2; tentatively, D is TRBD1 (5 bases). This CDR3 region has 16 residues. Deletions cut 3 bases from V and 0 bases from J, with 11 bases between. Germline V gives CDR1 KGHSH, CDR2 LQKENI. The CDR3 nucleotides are TGTGCCAGCTCACCGACAGTACCTACGAACACCGGGGAGCTGTTTTTT. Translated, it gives CASSPTVPTNTGELFF.

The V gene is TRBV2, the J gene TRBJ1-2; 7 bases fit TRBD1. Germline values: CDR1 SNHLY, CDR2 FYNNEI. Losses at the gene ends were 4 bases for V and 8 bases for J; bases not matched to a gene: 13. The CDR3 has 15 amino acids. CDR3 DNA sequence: TGTGCCAGCAGTGTCCGGACAGGCCCAGAGCGGGGCTACACCTTC. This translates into CASSVRTGPERGYTF.

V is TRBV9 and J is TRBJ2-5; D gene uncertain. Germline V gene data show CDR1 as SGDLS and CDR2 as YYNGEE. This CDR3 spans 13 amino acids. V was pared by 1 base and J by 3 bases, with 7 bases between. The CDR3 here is CASSVPGEETQYF. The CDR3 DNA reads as TGTGCCAGCAGCGTACCTGGAGAAGAGACCCAGTACTTC.

In nucleotides, the CDR3 is TGTGCCAGGCCTCTGGGTACGGGATCTGAGCAGTTCTTC. Translated, it gives CARPLGTGSEQFF. The genes are TRBV2 and TRBJ2-1; D is possibly TRBD2 (5 bases). This CDR3 is built from 13 residues. Trimming took 9 bases from V and 9 from J, leaving 18 bases between them. CDR1 is SNHLY and CDR2 is FYNNEI in the germline V gene.

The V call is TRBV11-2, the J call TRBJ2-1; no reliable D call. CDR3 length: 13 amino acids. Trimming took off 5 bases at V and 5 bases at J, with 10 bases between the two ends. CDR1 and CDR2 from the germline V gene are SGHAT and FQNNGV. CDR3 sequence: CASSHGPNNEQFF. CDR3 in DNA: TGTGCCAGCAGCCATGGTCCTAACAATGAGCAGTTCTTC.

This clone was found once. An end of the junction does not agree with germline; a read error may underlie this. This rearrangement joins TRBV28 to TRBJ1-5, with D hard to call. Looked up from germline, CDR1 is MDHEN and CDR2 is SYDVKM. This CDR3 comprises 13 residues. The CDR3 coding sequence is TGTGCCAGCAAAAAGGATAGCAATCAGCCCCAGCACTTT. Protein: CASKKDSNQPQHF.

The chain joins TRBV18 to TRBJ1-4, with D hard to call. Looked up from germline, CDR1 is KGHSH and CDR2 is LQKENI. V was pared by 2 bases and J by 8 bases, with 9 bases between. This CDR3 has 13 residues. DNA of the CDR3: TGTGCCAGCTCACCAACCGAGGGAGAAAAACTGTTTTTT. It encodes CASSPTEGEKLFF.

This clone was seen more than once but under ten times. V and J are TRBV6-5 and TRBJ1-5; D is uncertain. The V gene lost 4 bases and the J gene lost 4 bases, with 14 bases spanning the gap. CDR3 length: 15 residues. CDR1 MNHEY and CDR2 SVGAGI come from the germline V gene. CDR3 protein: CASSSLLTGNQPQHF. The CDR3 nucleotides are TGTGCCAGCAGTTCCTTACTGACGGGGAATCAGCCCCAGCATTTT.

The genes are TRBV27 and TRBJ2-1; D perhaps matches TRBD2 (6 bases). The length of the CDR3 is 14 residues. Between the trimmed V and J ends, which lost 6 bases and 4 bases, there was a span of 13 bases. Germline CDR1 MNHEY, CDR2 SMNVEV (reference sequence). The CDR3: CASSPRREYNEQFF. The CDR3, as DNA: TGTGCCAGCAGCCCCCGTCGGGAGTACAATGAGCAGTTCTTC.

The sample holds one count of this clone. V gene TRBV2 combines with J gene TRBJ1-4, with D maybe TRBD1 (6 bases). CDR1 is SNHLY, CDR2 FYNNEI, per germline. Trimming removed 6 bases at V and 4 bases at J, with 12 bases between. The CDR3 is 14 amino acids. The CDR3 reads CASRRGGNNEKLFF. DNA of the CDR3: TGTGCCAGCAGGAGGGGGGGTAATAATGAAAAACTGTTTTTT.

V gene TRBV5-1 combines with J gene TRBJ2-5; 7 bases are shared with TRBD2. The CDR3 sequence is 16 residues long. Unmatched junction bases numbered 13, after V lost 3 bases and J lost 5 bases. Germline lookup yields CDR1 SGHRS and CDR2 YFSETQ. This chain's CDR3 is CASSSIASGGRETQYF. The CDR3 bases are TGCGCCAGCAGCTCGATTGCTAGCGGAGGCCGGGAGACCCAGTACTTC.

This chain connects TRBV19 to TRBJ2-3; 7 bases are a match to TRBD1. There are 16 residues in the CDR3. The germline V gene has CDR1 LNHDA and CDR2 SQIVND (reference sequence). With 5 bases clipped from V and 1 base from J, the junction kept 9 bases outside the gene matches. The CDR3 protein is CASSFLQGLGTDTQYF. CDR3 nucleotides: TGTGCCAGTAGTTTTCTACAGGGGCTCGGCACAGATACGCAGTATTTT.

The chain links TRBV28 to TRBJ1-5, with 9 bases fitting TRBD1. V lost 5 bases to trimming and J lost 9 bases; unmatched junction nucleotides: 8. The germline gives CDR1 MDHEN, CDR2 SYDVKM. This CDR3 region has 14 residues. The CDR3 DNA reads TGTGCCAGCAGTCCTGGGACAGGGAGTTGGCCCCAGCATTTT. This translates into CASSPGTGSWPQHF.

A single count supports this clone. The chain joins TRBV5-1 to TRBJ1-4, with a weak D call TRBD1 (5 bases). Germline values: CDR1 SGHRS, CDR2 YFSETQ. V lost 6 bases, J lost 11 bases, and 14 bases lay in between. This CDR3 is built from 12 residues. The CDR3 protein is CASIGVGGKLFF. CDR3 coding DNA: TGCGCCAGCATAGGAGTGGGGGGGAAACTGTTTTTT.

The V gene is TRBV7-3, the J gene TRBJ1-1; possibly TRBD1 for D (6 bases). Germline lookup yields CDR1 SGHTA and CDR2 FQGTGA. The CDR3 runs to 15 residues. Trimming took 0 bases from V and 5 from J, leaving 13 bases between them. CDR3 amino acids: CASSLTPTGLTEAFF. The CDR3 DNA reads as TGTGCCAGCAGCTTAACGCCCACAGGGTTAACTGAAGCTTTCTTT.